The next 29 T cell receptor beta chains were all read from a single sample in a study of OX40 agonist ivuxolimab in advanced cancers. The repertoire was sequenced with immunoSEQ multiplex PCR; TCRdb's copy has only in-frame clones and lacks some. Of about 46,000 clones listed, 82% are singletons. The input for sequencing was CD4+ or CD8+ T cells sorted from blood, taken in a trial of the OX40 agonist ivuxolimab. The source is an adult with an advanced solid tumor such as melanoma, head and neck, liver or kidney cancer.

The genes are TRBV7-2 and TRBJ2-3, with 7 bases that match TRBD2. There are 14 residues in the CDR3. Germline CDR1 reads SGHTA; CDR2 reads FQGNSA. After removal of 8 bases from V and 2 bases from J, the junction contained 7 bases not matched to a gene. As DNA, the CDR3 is TGTGCCAGCGGGGCGGGGGTCCTCACAGATACGCAGTATTTT. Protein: CASGAGVLTDTQYF. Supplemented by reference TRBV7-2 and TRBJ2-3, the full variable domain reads GAGVSQSPSNKVTEKGKDVELRCDPISGHTALYWYRQSLGQGLEFLIYFQGNSAPDKSGLPSDRFSAERTGGSVSTLTIQRTQQEDSAVYLCASGAGVLTDTQYFGPGTRLTVL.

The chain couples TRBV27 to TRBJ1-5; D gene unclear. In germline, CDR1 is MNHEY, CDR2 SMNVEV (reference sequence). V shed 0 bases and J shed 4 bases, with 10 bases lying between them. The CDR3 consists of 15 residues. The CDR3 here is CASSLSVRENQPQHF. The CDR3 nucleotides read TGTGCCAGCAGTTTATCCGTCAGAGAAAATCAGCCCCAGCATTTT.

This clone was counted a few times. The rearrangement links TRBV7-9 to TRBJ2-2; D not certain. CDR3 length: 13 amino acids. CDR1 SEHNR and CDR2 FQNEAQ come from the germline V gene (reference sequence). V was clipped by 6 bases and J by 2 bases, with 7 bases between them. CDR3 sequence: CASRKGNTGELFF. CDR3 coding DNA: TGTGCCAGCAGGAAGGGCAACACCGGGGAGCTGTTTTTT.

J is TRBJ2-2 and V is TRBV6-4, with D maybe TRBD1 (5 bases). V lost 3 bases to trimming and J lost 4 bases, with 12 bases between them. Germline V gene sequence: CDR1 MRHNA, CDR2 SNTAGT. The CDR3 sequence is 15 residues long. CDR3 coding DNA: TGTGCCAGCAGTGATGGTCCCCAGGGCACCGGGGAGCTGTTTTTT. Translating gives CASSDGPQGTGELFF.

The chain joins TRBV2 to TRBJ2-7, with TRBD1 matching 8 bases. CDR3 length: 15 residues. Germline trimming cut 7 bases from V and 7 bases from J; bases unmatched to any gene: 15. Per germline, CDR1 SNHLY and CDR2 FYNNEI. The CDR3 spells CASNQGAQPFGEQYF. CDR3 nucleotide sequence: TGTGCCAGCAATCAGGGGGCCCAACCCTTTGGGGAGCAGTACTTC. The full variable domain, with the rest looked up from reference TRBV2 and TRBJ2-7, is EPEVTQTPSHQVTQMGQEVILRCVPISNHLYFYWYRQILGQKVEFLVSFYNNEISEKSEIFDDQFSVERPDGSNFTLKIRSTKLEDSAMYFCASNQGAQPFGEQYFGPGTRLTVT.

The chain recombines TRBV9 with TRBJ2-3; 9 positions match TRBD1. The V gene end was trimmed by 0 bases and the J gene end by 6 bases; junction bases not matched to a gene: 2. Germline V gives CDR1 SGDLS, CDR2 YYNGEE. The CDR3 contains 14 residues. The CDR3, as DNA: TGTGCCAGCAGCGTAGGGACAGGGGTGGATACGCAGTATTTT. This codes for CASSVGTGVDTQYF.

The CDR3: CATTWGEDQPQHF. The CDR3 DNA is TGTGCCACCACATGGGGGGAGGATCAGCCCCAGCATTTT. V and J are TRBV6-1 and TRBJ1-5, with D perhaps matching TRBD1 (5 bases). The V and J ends lost 10 bases and 5 bases respectively, with 15 bases between them. Germline CDR1 is MNHNS and CDR2 is SASEGT. The CDR3 is 13 residues long.

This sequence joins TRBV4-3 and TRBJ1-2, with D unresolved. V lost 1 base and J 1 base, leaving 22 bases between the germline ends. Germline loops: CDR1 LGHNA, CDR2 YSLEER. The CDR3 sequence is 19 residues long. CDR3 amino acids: CASSQVGSSTAAFNYGYTF. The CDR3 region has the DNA TGCGCCAGCAGCCAAGTGGGTTCGTCTACAGCTGCCTTTAACTATGGCTACACCTTC.

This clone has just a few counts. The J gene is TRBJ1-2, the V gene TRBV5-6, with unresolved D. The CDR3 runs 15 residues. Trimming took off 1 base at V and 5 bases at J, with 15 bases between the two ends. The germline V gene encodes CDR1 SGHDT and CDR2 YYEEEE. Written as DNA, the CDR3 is TGTGCCAGCAGCTTGTTGGATGGAGTCCGATATGGCTACACCTTC. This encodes CASSLLDGVRYGYTF.

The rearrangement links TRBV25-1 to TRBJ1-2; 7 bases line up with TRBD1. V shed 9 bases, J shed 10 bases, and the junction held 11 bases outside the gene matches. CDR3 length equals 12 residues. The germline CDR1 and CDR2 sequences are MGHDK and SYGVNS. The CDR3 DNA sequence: TGTGCCAGTCGACTCGGACAGGCTCTCTACACCTTC. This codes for CASRLGQALYTF.

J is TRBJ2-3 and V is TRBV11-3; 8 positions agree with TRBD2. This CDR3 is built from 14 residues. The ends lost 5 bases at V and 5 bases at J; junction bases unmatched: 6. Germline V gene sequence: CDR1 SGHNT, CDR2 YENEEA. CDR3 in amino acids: CASSTGGAEDTQYF. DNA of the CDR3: TGTGCCAGCAGCACCGGGGGGGCCGAAGATACGCAGTATTTT.

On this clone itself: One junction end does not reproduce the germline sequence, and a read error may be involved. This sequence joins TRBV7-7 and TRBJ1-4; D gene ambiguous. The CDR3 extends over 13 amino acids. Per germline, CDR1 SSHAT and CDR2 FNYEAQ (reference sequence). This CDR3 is CASRRGPNEKLFF. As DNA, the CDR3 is TGTGCTAGCAGGCGCGGGCCTAATGAAAAACTGTTTTTT.

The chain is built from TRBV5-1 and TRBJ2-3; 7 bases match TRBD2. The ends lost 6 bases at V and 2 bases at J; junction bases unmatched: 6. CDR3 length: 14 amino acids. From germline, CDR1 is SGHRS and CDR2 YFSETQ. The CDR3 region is CASNERGLTDTQYF. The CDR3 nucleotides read TGCGCCAGCAATGAGCGGGGCCTCACAGATACGCAGTATTTT.

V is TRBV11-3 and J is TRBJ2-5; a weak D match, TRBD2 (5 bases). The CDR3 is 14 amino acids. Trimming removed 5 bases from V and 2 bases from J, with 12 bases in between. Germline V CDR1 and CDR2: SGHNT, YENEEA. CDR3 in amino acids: CASSLKPGQETQYF. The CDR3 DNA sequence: TGTGCCAGCAGCCTAAAACCGGGGCAAGAGACCCAGTACTTC.

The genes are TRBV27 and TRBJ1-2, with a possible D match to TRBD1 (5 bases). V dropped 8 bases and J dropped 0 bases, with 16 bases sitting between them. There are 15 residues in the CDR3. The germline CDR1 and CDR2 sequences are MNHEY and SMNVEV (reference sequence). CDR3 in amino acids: CASGPPGDTNYGYTF. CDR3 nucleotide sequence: TGTGCCAGCGGCCCGCCGGGGGATACTAACTATGGCTACACCTTC.

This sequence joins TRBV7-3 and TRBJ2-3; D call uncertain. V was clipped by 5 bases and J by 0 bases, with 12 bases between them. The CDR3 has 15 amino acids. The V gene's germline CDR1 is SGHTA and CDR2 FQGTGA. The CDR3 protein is CASSPLGQSTDTQYF. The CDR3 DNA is TGTGCCAGCAGCCCCCTCGGGCAGAGCACAGATACGCAGTATTTT.

The CDR3 region has the DNA TGCGCCAGCCGCCGGGACACACAAGAGACCCAGTACTTC. Translating gives CASRRDTQETQYF. The V call is TRBV5-1, the J call TRBJ2-5; a possible D gene is TRBD1 (6 bases). The germline CDR1 and CDR2 sequences are SGHRS and YFSETQ. V gave up 7 bases and J gave up 2 bases, with 12 bases separating them. This CDR3 contains 13 residues.

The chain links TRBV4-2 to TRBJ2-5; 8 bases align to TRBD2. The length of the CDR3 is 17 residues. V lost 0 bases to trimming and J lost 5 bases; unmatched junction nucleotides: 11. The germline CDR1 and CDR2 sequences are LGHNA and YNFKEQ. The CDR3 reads CASSQDGGSGGGETQYF. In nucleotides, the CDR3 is TGTGCCAGCAGCCAAGATGGGGGGAGCGGGGGAGGGGAGACCCAGTACTTC.

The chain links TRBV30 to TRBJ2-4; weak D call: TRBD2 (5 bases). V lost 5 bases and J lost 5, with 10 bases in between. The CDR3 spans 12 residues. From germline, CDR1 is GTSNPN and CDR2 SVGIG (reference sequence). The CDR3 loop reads CAWDRGENIQYF. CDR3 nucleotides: TGTGCCTGGGACCGGGGTGAAAACATTCAGTACTTC.

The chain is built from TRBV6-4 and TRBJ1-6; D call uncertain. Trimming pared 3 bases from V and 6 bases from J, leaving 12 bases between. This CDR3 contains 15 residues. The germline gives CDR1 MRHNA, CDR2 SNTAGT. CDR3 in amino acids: CASSETVVSNSPLHF. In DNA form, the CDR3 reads TGTGCCAGCAGTGAGACCGTCGTTTCTAATTCACCCCTCCACTTT.

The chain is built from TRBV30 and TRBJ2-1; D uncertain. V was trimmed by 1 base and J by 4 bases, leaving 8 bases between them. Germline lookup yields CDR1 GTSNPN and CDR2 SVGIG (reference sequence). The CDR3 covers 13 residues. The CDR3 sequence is CAWSGLLYNEQFF. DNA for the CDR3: TGTGCCTGGAGTGGGCTCCTTTACAATGAGCAGTTCTTC.

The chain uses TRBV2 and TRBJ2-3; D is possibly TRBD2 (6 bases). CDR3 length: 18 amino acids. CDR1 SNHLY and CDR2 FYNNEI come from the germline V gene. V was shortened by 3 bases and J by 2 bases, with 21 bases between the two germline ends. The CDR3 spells CASSELGTSLRNTDTQYF. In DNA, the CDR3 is TGTGCCAGCAGTGAGTTAGGGACTTCTCTGCGAAACACAGATACGCAGTATTTT.

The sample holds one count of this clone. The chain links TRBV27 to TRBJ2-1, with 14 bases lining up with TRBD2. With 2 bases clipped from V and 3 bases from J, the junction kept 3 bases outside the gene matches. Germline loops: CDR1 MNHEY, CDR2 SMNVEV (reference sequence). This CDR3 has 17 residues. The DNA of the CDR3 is TGTGCCAGCAGTTTAGGGACTAGCGGGGGCTACTACAATGAGCAGTTCTTC. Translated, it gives CASSLGTSGGYYNEQFF.

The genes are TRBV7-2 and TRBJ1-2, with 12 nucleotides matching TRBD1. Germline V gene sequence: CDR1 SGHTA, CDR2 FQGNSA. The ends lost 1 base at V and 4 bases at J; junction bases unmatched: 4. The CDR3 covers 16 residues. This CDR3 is CASSLVGQGASYGYTF. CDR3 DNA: TGTGCCAGCAGCTTAGTGGGACAGGGGGCCTCCTATGGCTACACCTTC. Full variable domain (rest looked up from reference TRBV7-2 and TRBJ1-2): GAGVSQSPSNKVTEKGKDVELRCDPISGHTALYWYRQSLGQGLEFLIYFQGNSAPDKSGLPSDRFSAERTGGSVSTLTIQRTQQEDSAVYLCASSLVGQGASYGYTFGSGTRLTVV.

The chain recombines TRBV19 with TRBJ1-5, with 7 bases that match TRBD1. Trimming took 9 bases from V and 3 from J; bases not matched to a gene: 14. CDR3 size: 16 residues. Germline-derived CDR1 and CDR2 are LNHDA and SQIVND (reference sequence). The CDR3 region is CASNEQGLGYNQPQHF. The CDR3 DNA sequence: TGTGCCAGCAACGAACAGGGGTTGGGTTACAATCAGCCCCAGCATTTT.

The CDR3 region is CASSTTASEAFF. The CDR3 DNA follows: TGTGCCAGCAGTACGACAGCGTCTGAAGCTTTCTTT. This chain connects TRBV6-5 to TRBJ1-1, with D maybe TRBD1 (5 bases). V was trimmed by 5 bases and J by 6 bases, leaving 10 bases between them. The CDR3 contains 12 residues. The germline gives CDR1 MNHEY, CDR2 SVGAGI.

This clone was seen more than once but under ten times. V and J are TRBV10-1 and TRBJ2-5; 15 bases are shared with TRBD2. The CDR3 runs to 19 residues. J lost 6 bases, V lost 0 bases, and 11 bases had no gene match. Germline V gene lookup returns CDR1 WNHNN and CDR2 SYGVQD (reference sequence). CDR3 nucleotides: TGCGCCAGCAGTGAGTCGGGACTAGCGGGGGGCAAGTACGAACAGACCCAGTACTTC. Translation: CASSESGLAGGKYEQTQYF.

The CDR3 spells CASSTRGFYGYTF. The CDR3 DNA follows: TGTGCCAGCAGTACACGAGGGTTCTATGGCTACACCTTC. V usage is TRBV28 and J usage is TRBJ1-2; D unclear. Germline assignment: CDR1 MDHEN and CDR2 SYDVKM. The V end lost 5 bases, the J end lost 4 bases, and 11 bases lay between the germline ends. This CDR3 is 13 amino acids long.

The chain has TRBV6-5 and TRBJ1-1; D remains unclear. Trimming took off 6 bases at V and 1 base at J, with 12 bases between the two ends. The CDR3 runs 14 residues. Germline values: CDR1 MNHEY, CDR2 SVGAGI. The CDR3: CASREMSTNTEAFF. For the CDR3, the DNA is TGTGCCAGCAGGGAAATGTCTACGAACACTGAAGCTTTCTTT.